Following are 8 T cell receptor beta chains from one sample sequenced in a study of T-cell memory formation after mild COVID-19. TCRdb re-derived calls from the 5' RACE reads in MiXCR, one entry per CDR3 protein. The repertoire has some 330,000 distinct CDR3 sequences, under 25% of them found once; the top ten carry approximately 12%. The sample was PBMCs or a T cell subset sorted from them (not recorded which). The source of these receptors is an adult woman who had mild COVID-19 (a few samples of this study predate the infection). Cell type and time point are not known.

The chain combines TRBV20-1 with TRBJ2-1, with TRBD2 matching over 10 bases. The CDR3 contains 18 residues. With V trimmed by 3 bases and J by 0 bases, 11 bases remained unmatched. The germline gives CDR1 DFQATT, CDR2 SNEGSKA (reference sequence). CDR3 loop: CSASETSGEWSSYNEQFF. The CDR3 coding sequence is TGCAGTGCTAGCGAAACTAGCGGGGAATGGAGCTCCTACAATGAGCAGTTCTTC.

The V gene is TRBV12-3 or TRBV12-4, the J gene TRBJ2-3; D unresolved. Trimming took off 7 bases at V and 3 bases at J, with 11 bases between the two ends. The CDR3 is 13 amino acids. CDR3 nucleotide sequence: TGTGCCAGCAAACTAATAGGTACAGATACGCAGTATTTT. It codes for CASKLIGTDTQYF.

This clonotype was found a few times. J is TRBJ1-1 and V is TRBV20-1, with D hard to call. The CDR3 loop spans 17 amino acids. Germline V CDR1 and CDR2: DFQATT, SNEGSKA (reference sequence). V shed 3 bases and J shed 0 bases, with 20 bases lying between them. The CDR3 DNA is TGCAGTGCTAGCTGGCTCGGGAGGGAGCTCATGAACACTGAAGCTTTCTTT. Its translation is CSASWLGRELMNTEAFF.

This clonotype was observed a few times. This chain joins TRBV19 and TRBJ1-2, with a tentative D call TRBD1 (5 bases). Trimming pared 4 bases from V and 4 bases from J, leaving 10 bases between. The germline CDR1 and CDR2 sequences are LNHDA and SQIVND (reference sequence). This CDR3 is 13 amino acids long. CDR3 nucleotides: TGTGCCAGTAGTAGGGGCGCGGGCTATGGCTACACCTTC. This gives the protein CASSRGAGYGYTF.

This clonotype was counted at least ten times. The chain is built from TRBV6-6 and TRBJ2-3; perhaps TRBD1 as D (5 bases). This CDR3 is 11 amino acids long. Germline-derived CDR1 and CDR2 are MNHNY and SVGAGI (reference sequence). Trimming stripped 6 bases from V and 4 bases from J, with 5 bases between. The CDR3 here is CASSRADTQYF. The CDR3 coding sequence is TGTGCCAGCAGCAGGGCAGATACGCAGTATTTT.

This clonotype has more than one count but fewer than ten. This sequence joins TRBV27 and TRBJ2-3; 10 nucleotides agree with TRBD2. V was clipped by 1 base and J by 0 bases; unmatched bases: 10. The CDR3 loop spans 19 amino acids. Germline V CDR1 and CDR2: MNHEY, SMNVEV (reference sequence). CDR3 coding DNA: TGTGCCAGCAGTTTATTTTCTAGCGGGGGAGTCCGCAGCACAGATACGCAGTATTTT. Translating it yields CASSLFSSGGVRSTDTQYF.

This clonotype has only a few counts. V is TRBV7-9 and J is TRBJ2-7, with 7 positions matching TRBD1. The CDR3 runs to 14 residues. Germline-derived CDR1 and CDR2 are SEHNR and FQNEAQ (reference sequence). The J segment lost 5 bases and the V segment lost 5 bases, leaving 9 bases of the junction unmatched. The DNA for the CDR3 is TGTGCCAGCAGCATTGAAATACAGGGGCACGAGCAGTACTTC. Translating it yields CASSIEIQGHEQYF. The full variable domain, rest sourced from reference TRBV7-9 and TRBJ2-7, is DTGVSQNPRHKITKRGQNVTFRCDPISEHNRLYWYRQTLGQGPEFLTYFQNEAQLEKSRLLSDRFSAERPKGSFSTLEIQRTEQGDSAMYLCASSIEIQGHEQYFGPGTRLTVT.

This clonotype was counted only a few times. The chain employs TRBV24-1 and TRBJ1-1; the D is unclear. Trimming took 5 bases from V and 3 from J, leaving 12 bases between them. This CDR3 region has 14 residues. Germline V CDR1 and CDR2: KGHDR, SFDVKD. CDR3 nucleotides: TGTGCCACCAGTGCGGAAGGAAAGGACACTGAAGCTTTCTTT. This translates into CATSAEGKDTEAFF.